The T cell receptor beta chain under discussion was sequenced for a study of identical twins. Whole-study results and caveats: Abundant beta clonotypes from cord blood had fewer insertions, unlike memory repertoires, which showed none.

TCRdb reanalysed the 5' RACE reads using MiXCR and keeps one entry per CDR3 protein. The data show approximately 890,000 distinct CDR3 sequences, 10% to 15% seen once. Germline V lookup: CDR1 LGHDT, CDR2 YNNKEL (reference sequence). The CDR3 runs to 17 residues. With V trimmed by 3 bases and J by 2 bases, 9 bases remained unmatched. This clonotype was found a few times. Its target is unknown. The same data also contributed to another study, on yellow fever vaccine responses in identical twins.

The chain carries TRBV3-1 and TRBJ2-3; TRBD1 agrees at 9 bases. This receptor was taken from a woman in her late teens or twenties in good health. Sequencing was performed on PBMCs. The CDR3 reads CASSHVKGQGATDTQYF. In DNA, the CDR3 is TGTGCCAGCAGCCACGTGAAGGGACAGGGCGCCACAGATACGCAGTATTTT.